This T cell receptor (beta chain) is from a study of monozygotic twins with inflammatory bowel disease. The CDR3 extends over 14 amino acids. Germline values: CDR1 SGHRS, CDR2 YFSETQ. Comments on this clonotype: Its antigen remains unidentified.

Total RNA was isolated from whole blood without T cell sorting. Whole-study findings and limits: On the inverse Simpson index, IBD patients scored lower for TCRbeta diversity than healthy co-twins.

For each CDR3 protein, TCRdb gives one entry from its re-call of the 5' RACE reads, without DNA. This sample contains some 160,000 distinct CDR3 sequences. Sequencing was done on a sample of blood. The chain carries TRBV5-1 and TRBJ2-3; the TCRdb call, TRBD1, lacks DNA for checking. This sequence was found in a human donor with ulcerative colitis or Crohn's disease, or a healthy co-twin of an affected twin (not recorded which). CDR3 sequence: CASSLEPGVDTQYF.